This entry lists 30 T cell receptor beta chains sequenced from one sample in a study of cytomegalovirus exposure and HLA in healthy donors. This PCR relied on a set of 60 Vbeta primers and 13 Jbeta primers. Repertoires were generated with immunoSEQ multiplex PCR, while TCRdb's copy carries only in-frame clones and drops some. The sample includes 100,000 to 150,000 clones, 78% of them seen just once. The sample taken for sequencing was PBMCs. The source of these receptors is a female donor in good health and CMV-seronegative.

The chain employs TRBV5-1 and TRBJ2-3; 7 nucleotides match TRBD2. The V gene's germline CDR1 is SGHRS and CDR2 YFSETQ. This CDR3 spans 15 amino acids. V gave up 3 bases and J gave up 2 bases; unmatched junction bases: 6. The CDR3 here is CASSSTAGPTDTQYF. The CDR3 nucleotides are TGCGCCAGCAGCTCAACAGCGGGACCCACAGATACGCAGTATTTT.

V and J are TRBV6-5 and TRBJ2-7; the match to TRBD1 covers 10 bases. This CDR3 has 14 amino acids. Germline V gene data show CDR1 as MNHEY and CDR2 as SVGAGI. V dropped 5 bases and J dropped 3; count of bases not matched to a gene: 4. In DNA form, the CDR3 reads TGTGCCAGCAGTCGACAGGGGGCCGGCTACGAGCAGTACTTC. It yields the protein CASSRQGAGYEQYF.

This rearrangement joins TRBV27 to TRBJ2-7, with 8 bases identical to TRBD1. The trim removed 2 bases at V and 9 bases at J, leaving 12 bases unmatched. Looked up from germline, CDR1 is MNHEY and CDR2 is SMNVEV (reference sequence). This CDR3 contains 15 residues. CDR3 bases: TGTGCCAGCAGTTTAGGGGGTCAGGGGGCTCAAGGGCAGTACTTC. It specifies CASSLGGQGAQGQYF.

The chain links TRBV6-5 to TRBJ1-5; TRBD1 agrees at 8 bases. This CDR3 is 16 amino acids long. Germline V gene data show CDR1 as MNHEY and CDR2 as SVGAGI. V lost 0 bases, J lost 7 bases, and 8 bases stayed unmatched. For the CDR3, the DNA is TGTGCCAGCAGTTACTCGTCTTCCAGGGGGCGGCAGCCCCAGCATTTT. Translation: CASSYSSSRGRQPQHF.

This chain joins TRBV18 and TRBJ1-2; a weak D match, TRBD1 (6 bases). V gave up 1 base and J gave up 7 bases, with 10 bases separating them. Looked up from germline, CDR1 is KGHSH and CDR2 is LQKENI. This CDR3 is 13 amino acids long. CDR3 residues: CASSPRDRIGYTF. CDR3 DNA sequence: TGTGCCAGCTCACCACGAGACAGGATTGGCTACACCTTC. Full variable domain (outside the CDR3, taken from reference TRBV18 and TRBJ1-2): NAGVMQNPRHLVRRRGQEARLRCSPMKGHSHVYWYRQLPEEGLKFMVYLQKENIIDESGMPKERFSAEFPKEGPSILRIQQVVRGDSAAYFCASSPRDRIGYTFGSGTRLTVV.

The CDR3 nucleotides are TGTGCCATCAACATCGGACTAAGCACAGATACGCAGTATTTT. This sequence encodes CAINIGLSTDTQYF. This rearrangement joins TRBV10-3 to TRBJ2-3; TRBD2 might be the D (6 bases). CDR1 ENHRY and CDR2 SYGVKD come from the germline V gene. The ends were cut back, 7 bases at V and 0 bases at J, with 11 bases in the middle. CDR3 length equals 14 residues.

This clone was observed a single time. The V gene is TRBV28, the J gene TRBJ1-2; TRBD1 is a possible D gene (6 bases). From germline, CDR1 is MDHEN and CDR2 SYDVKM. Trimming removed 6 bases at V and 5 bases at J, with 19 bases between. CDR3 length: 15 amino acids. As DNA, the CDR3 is TGTGCCAGCAGACCCGCTCCGGCAGGGGCATATGGCTACACCTTC. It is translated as CASRPAPAGAYGYTF.

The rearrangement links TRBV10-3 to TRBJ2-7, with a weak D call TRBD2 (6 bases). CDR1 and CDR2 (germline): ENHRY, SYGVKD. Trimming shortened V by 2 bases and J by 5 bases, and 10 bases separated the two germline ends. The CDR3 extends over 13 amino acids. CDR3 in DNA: TGTGCCATCAGTGAGCACGGGAGCAACGAGCAGTACTTC. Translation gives CAISEHGSNEQYF.

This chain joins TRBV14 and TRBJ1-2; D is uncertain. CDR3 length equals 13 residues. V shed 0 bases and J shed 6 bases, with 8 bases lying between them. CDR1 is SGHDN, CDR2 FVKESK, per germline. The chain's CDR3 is CASSQDRLNGYTF. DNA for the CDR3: TGTGCCAGCAGCCAAGACAGACTAAATGGCTACACCTTC.

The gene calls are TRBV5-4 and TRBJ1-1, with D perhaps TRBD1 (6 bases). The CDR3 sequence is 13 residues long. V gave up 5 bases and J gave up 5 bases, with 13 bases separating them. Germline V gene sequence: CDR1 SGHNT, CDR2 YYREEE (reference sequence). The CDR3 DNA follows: TGTGCCAGCAGTATCCAGGGGCGGACTGAAGCTTTCTTT. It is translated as CASSIQGRTEAFF.

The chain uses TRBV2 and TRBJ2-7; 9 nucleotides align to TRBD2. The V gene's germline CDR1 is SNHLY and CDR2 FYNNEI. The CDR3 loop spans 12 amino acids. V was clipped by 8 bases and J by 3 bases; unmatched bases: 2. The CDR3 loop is CASGTSFYEQYF. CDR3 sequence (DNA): TGTGCCAGCGGGACTAGCTTCTACGAGCAGTACTTC.

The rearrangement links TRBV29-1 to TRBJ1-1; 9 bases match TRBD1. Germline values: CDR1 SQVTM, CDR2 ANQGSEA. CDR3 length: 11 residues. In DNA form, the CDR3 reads TGCAGAGGGGACAGGGACACTGAAGCTTTCTTT. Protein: CRGDRDTEAFF.

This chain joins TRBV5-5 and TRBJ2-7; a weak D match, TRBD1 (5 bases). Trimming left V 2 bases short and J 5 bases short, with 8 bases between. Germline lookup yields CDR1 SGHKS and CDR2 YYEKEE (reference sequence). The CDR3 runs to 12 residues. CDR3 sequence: CASSFLGDEQYF. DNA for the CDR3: TGTGCCAGCAGCTTTCTAGGGGACGAGCAGTACTTC. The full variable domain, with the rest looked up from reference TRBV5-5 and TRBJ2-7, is DAGVTQSPTHLIKTRGQQVTLRCSPISGHKSVSWYQQVLGQGPQFIFQYYEKEERGRGNFPDRFSARQFPNYSSELNVNALLLGDSALYLCASSFLGDEQYFGPGTRLTVT.

The CDR3, as DNA: TGTGCCAGCAGTTCCGGGGGAATGGGCTACACCTTC. Residues: CASSSGGMGYTF. The chain recombines TRBV6-5 with TRBJ1-2; D might be TRBD1 (5 bases). Looked up from germline, CDR1 is MNHEY and CDR2 is SVGAGI. V was trimmed by 4 bases and J by 8 bases, leaving 11 bases between them. The CDR3 sequence is 12 residues long.

The CDR3 protein is CASSPGTSEGTYEQYF. For the CDR3, the DNA is TGTGCCAGCAGTCCCGGGACTAGCGAGGGGACCTACGAGCAGTACTTC. The V and J genes are TRBV5-8 and TRBJ2-7; 10 nucleotides agree with TRBD2. Germline V CDR1 and CDR2: SGHTS, YDEGEE. V shed 5 bases, J shed 2 bases, and the junction held 10 bases outside the gene matches. The CDR3 is made up of 16 amino acids.

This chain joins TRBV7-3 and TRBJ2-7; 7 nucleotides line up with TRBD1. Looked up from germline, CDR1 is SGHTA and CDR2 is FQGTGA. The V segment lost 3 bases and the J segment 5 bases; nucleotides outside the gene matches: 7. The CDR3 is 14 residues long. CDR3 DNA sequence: TGTGCCAGCAGCTTCCGGGACAGTAGCCACGAGCAGTACTTC. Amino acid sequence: CASSFRDSSHEQYF. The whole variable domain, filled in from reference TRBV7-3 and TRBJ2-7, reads GAGVSQTPSNKVTEKGKYVELRCDPISGHTALYWYRQSLGQGPEFLIYFQGTGAADDSGLPNDRFFAVRPEGSVSTLKIQRTERGDSAVYLCASSFRDSSHEQYFGPGTRLTVT.

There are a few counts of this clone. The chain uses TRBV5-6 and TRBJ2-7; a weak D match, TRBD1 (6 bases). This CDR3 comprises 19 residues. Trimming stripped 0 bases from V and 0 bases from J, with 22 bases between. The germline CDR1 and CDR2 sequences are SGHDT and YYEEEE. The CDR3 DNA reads TGTGCCAGCAGCTTGGGGACAGCTTACCGCCCTTCGAGCTCCTACGAGCAGTACTTC. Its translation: CASSLGTAYRPSSSYEQYF.

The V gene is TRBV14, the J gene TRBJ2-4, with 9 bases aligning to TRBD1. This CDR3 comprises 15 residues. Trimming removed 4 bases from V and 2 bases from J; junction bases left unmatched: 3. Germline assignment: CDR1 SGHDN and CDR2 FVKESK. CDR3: CASSRGTGSKNIQYF. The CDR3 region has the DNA TGTGCCAGCAGCCGCGGGACAGGGTCCAAAAACATTCAGTACTTC.

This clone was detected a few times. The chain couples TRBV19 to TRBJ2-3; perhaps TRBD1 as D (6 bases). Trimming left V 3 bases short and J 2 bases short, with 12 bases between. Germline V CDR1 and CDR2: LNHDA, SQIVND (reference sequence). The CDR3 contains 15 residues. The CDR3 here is CASSMGQGSTDTQYF. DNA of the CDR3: TGTGCCAGTAGTATGGGTCAGGGGTCCACAGATACGCAGTATTTT.

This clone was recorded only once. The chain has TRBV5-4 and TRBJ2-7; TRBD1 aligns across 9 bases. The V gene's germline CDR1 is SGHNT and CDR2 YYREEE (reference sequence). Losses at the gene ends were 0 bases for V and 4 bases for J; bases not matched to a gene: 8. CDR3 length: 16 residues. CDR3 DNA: TGTGCCAGCAGCTTGGCCCAGGACAGGGGAGGATACGAGCAGTACTTC. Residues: CASSLAQDRGGYEQYF.

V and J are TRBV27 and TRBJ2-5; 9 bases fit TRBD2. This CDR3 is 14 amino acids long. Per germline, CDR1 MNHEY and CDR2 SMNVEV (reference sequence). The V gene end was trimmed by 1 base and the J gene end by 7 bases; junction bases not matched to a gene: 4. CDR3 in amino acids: CASSLWLREGTQYF. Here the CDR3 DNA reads TGTGCCAGCAGTTTATGGCTGCGGGAGGGGACCCAGTACTTC.

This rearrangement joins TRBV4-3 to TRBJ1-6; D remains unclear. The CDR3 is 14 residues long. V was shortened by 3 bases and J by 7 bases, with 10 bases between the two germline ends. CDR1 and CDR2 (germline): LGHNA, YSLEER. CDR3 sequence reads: CASSQQRRNSPLHF. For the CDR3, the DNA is TGCGCCAGCAGCCAGCAGCGACGAAATTCACCCCTCCACTTT.

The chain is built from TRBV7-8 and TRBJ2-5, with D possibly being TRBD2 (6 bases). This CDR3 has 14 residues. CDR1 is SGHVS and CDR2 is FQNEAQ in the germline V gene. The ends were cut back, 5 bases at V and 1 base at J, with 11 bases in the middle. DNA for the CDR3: TGTGCCAGCAGCCTTAGCGGAGCCCAAGAGACCCAGTACTTC. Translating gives CASSLSGAQETQYF.

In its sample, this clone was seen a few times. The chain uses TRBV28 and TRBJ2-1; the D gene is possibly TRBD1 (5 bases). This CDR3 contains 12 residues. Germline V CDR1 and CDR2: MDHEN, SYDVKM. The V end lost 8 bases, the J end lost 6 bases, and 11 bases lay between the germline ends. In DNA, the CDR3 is TGTGCCAGCGCCCAGGGAAGCAATGAGCAGTTCTTC. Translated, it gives CASAQGSNEQFF.

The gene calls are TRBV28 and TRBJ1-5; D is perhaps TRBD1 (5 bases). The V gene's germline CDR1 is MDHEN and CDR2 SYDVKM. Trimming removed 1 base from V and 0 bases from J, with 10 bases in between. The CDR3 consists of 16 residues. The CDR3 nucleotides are TGTGCCAGCAGTTTATTTCGGACAAGTAGCAATCAGCCCCAGCATTTT. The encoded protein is CASSLFRTSSNQPQHF. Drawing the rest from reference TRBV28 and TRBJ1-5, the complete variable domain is DVKVTQSSRYLVKRTGEKVFLECVQDMDHENMFWYRQDPGLGLRLIYFSYDVKMKEKGDIPEGYSVSREKKERFSLILESASTNQTSMYLCASSLFRTSSNQPQHFGDGTRLSIL.

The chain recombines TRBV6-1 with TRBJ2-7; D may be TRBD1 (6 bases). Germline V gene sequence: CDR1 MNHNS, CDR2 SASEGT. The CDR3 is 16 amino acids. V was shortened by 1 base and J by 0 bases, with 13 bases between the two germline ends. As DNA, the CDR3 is TGTGCCAGCAGTGAAGGGGACATATCCTTCTCCTACGAGCAGTACTTC. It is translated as CASSEGDISFSYEQYF.

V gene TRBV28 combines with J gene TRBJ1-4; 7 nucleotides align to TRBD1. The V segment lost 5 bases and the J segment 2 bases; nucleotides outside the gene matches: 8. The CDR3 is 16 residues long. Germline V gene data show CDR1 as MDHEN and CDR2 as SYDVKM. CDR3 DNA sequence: TGTGCCAGCAGTCCCAGGGGGGTGACGACTAATGAAAAACTGTTTTTT. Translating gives CASSPRGVTTNEKLFF.

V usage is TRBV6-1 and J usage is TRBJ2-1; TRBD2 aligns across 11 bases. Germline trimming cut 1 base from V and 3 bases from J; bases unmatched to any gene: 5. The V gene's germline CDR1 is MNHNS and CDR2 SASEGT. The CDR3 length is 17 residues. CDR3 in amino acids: CASSEVSGRAFYNEQFF. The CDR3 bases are TGTGCCAGCAGTGAAGTTAGCGGGAGGGCCTTCTACAATGAGCAGTTCTTC.

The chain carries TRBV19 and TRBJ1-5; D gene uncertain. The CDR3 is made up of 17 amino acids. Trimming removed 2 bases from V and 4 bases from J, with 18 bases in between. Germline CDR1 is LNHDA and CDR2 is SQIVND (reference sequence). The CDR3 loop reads CASSINTPRGNNQPQHF. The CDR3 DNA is TGTGCCAGTAGTATAAATACCCCCCGAGGGAATAATCAGCCCCAGCATTTT.

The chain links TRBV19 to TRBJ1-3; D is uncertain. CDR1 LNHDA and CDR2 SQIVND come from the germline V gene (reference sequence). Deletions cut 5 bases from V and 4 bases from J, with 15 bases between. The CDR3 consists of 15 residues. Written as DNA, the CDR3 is TGTGCCAGTAGTCCTCTTAGAGGGCTAGGAAACACCATATATTTT. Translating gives CASSPLRGLGNTIYF.